The present entry profiles one T cell receptor beta chain with its context. The antigen is not known. This specimen comes from a study of CD8+CD57+ T cells in acquired aplastic anemia. Study context: Sorted cells (CD4+ and CD8+) yielded DNA amounts that averaged around 3.5 ug. Study-level findings and limits: In common between the patients and the controls were some 29 CD8+ CDR3 sequences.

For sequencing, patients were chosen who had shown expansion of CD8+CD57+ cells by flow cytometry. The patients, all of them, had severe acquired aplastic anemia. CDR3 size: 15 residues. The V gene's germline CDR1 is KGHDR and CDR2 SFDVKD. The V and J ends lost 1 base and 6 bases, in that order; junction bases with no gene match: 4. CDR3 and TCR beta VDJ profiling relied on a genomic DNA template. Via MiXCR, TCRdb re-called the reads, giving one row per CDR3 protein. The table lists about 98,000 distinct CDR3 sequences, around 68% of them singletons. Sequencing was carried out using sorted CD4+, CD8+, or CD8+CD57+ T cells (not recorded which) from PBMCs. This chain links TRBV24-1 with TRBJ1-5, with 8 bases fitting TRBD1. The TCR sequence derives from a human donor with aplastic anemia. The CDR3 loop is CATSDLKGTGQPQHF. In nucleotides, the CDR3 is TGTGCCACCAGTGATTTAAAGGGGACAGGTCAGCCCCAGCATTTT.